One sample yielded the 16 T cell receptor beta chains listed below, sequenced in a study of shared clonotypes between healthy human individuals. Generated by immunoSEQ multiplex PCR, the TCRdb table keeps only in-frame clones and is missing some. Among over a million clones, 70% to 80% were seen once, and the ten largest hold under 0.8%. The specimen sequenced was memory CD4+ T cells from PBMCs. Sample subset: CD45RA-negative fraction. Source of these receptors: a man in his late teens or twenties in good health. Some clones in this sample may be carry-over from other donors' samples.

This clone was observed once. The DNA of the CDR3 is TGTGCCAGCAGTAAACCTCGGGGCTACACCTTC. Its translation is CASSKPRGYTF. J is TRBJ1-2 and V is TRBV6-1; D is ambiguous. Trimming removed 5 bases at V and 8 bases at J, with 9 bases between. This CDR3 contains 11 residues. From germline, CDR1 is MNHNS and CDR2 SASEGT.

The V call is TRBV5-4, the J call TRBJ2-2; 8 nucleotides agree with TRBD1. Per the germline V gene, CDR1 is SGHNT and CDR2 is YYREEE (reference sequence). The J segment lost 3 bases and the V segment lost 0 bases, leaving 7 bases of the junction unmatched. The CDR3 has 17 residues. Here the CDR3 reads CASSLGAPTGDTGELFF. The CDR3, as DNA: TGTGCCAGCAGCTTGGGGGCCCCGACAGGGGACACCGGGGAGCTGTTTTTT.

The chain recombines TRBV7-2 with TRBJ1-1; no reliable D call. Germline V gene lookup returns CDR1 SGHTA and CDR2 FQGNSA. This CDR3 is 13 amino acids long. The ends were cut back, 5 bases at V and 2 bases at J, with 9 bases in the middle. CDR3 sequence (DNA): TGTGCCAGCAGCCCCCTTAGCAACACTGAAGCTTTCTTT. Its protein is CASSPLSNTEAFF.

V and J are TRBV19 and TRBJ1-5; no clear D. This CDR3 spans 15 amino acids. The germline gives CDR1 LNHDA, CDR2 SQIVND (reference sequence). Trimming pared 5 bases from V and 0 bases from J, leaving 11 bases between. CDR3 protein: CASSLSRFSNQPQHF. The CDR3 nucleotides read TGTGCCAGTAGTCTTAGCAGGTTTAGCAATCAGCCCCAGCATTTT. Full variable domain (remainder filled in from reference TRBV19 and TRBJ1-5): DGGITQSPKYLFRKEGQNVTLSCEQNLNHDAMYWYRQDPGQGLRLIYYSQIVNDFQKGDIAEGYSVSREKKESFPLTVTSAQKNPTAFYLCASSLSRFSNQPQHFGDGTRLSIL.

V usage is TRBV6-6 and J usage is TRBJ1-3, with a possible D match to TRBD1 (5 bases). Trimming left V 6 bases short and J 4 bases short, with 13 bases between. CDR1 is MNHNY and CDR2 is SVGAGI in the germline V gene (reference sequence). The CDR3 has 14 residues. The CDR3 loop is CASRKTATGNTIYF. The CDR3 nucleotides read TGTGCCAGCAGAAAGACAGCAACGGGAAACACCATATATTTT.

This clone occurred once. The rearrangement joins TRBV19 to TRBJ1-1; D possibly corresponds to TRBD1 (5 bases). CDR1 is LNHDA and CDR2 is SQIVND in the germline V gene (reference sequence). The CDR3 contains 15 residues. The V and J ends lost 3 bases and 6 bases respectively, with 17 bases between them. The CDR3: CASSMMSRGVAEAFF. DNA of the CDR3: TGTGCCAGTAGTATGATGAGCCGGGGGGTTGCTGAAGCTTTCTTT.

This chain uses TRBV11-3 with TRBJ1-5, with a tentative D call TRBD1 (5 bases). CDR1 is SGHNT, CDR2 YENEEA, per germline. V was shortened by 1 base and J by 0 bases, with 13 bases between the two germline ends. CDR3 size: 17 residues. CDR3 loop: CASSLVGGDYSNQPQHF. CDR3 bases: TGTGCCAGCAGCTTAGTAGGAGGGGACTATAGCAATCAGCCCCAGCATTTT. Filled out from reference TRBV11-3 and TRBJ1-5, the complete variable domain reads EAGVVQSPRYKIIEKKQPVAFWCNPISGHNTLYWYLQNLGQGPELLIRYENEEAVDDSQLPKDRFSAERLKGVDSTLKIQPAELGDSAVYLCASSLVGGDYSNQPQHFGDGTRLSIL.

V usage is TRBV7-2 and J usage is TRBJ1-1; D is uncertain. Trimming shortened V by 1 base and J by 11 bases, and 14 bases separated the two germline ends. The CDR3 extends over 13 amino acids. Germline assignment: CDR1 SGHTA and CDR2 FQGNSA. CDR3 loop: CASSLGPPAAAFF. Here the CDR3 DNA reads TGTGCCAGCAGCTTAGGCCCCCCCGCGGCGGCTTTCTTT.

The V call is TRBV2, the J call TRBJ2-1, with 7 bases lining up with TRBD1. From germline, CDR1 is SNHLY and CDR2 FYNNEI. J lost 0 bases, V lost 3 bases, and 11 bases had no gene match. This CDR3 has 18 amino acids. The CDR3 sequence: CASSDSNYGQASYNEQFF. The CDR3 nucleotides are TGTGCCAGCAGTGACAGTAATTACGGACAGGCCTCCTACAATGAGCAGTTCTTC.

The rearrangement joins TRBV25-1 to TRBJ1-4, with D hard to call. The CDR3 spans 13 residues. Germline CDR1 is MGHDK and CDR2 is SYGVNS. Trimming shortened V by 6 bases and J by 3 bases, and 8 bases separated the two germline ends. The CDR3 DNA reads TGTGCCAGCAGCCGGGGTCCTAATGAAAAACTGTTTTTT. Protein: CASSRGPNEKLFF.

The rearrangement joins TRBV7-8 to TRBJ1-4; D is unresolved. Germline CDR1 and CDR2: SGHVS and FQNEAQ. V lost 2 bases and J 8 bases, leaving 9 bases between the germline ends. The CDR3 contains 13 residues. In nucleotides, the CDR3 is TGTGCCAGCAGCTTAATTTTGGGGGAAAAACTGTTTTTT. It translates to CASSLILGEKLFF.

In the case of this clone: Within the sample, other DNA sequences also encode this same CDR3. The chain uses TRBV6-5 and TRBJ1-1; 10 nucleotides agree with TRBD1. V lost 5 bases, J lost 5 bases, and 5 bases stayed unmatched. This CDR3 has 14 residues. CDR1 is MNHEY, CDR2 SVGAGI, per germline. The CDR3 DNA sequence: TGTGCCAGCAGTCGACAGGGGGCGCGGACTGAAGCTTTCTTT. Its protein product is CASSRQGARTEAFF.

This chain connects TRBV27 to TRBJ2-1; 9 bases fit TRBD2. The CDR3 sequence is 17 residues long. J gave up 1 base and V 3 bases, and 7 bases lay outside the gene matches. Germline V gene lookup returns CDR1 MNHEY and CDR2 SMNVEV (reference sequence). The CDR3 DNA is TGTGCCAGCAGTTTGGGGGCGGGAGGGCCATCCTACAATGAGCAGTTCTTC. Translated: CASSLGAGGPSYNEQFF.

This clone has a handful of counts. Written as DNA, the CDR3 is TGTGCCAGCAGCCCAGGTTTAGCGGGACATGAGCAGTACTTC. It encodes CASSPGLAGHEQYF. The chain joins TRBV7-2 to TRBJ2-7; 8 bases are a match to TRBD2. The CDR3 consists of 14 residues. Trimming cost V 5 bases and J 7 bases; bases outside gene matches: 10. CDR1 and CDR2 from the germline V gene are SGHTA and FQGNSA.

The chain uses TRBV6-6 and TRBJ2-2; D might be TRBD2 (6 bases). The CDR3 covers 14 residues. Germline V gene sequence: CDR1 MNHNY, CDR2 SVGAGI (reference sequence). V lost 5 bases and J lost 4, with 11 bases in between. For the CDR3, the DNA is TGTGCCAGCAGTCGCGGGATGAGCACCGGGGAGCTGTTTTTT. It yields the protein CASSRGMSTGELFF.

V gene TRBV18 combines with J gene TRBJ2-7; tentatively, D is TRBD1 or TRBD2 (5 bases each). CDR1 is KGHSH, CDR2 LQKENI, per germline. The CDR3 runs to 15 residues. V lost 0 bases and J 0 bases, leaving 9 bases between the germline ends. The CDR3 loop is CASSPPGGSSYEQYF. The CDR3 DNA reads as TGTGCCAGCTCACCACCTGGGGGTAGCTCCTACGAGCAGTACTTC.